This TCR beta chain was profiled in a study of T cells in Graves' hyperthyroidism and ophthalmopathy. Study findings and constraints: Ophthalmopathy cases were set apart from stable hyperthyroidism by a 13 V-J model.

Amplified regions were TCR beta CDR3 sequences from RNA transcripts. TCR CDR3 regions were first amplified by RT-PCR with HTBI primers. MiXCR was run by TCRdb on the multiplex PCR reads, yielding one entry per CDR3 protein. Of about 840,000 distinct CDR3 sequences listed, more than 30% were seen once; the top ten hold 8.9%. Stable hyperthyroidism: no ophthalmopathy progression over 18 months of follow-up. Newly diagnosed hyperthyroidism patients aged 18 to 65 years had disease lasting under 2 months. Clinical symptoms, serum thyroxine, TRAb, thyroid ultrasound and orbital computed tomography established diagnosis. This clonotype was detected many times. What it recognizes is unknown. Per germline, CDR1 SNHLY and CDR2 FYNNEI. The CDR3 is 14 amino acids. V lost 6 bases to trimming and J lost 0 bases, with 9 bases between them.

The specimen sequenced was blood. This TCR was recovered from a young man with Graves' hyperthyroidism. The V gene is TRBV2, the J gene TRBJ1-5; D is uncertain. The CDR3 reads CASRAGYSNQPQHF. The CDR3 DNA follows: TGTGCCAGCAGGGCTGGATATAGCAATCAGCCCCAGCATTTT.